The next 6 T cell receptor beta chains were all read from a single sample in a study of CXCR3-negative and CXCR3-positive naive CD8 T cells. UMI labels and 5' RACE were used to prepare the TRB cDNA libraries. TCRdb reprocessed the 5' RACE reads; each CDR3 protein has one entry and no DNA is given. The sample is made up of about 130,000 distinct CDR3 sequences, and the top ten hold approximately 0.29% of it. The material sequenced was naive CXCR3- CD8+ T cells from blood. Stated subset: CD45RO-CCR7+CD27+CD95- naive CD8+ T cells lacking CXCR3 (TNR3-). The receptor source for this set is a human donor in good health. Some clones in this sample may be carry-over from other donors' samples.

The chain is built from TRBV10-3 and TRBJ2-1; TCRdb indicates TRBD2, and absent DNA this call remains unverified. CDR3 length: 19 amino acids. Looked up from germline, CDR1 is ENHRY and CDR2 is SYGVKD. CDR3 loop: CAISEMWLAAGADYNEQFF.

J is TRBJ2-3 and V is TRBV28; lacking DNA, the TRBD1 call made by TCRdb goes unchecked. Germline CDR1 is MDHEN and CDR2 is SYDVKM. This CDR3 is built from 13 residues. The CDR3 protein is CASSSRQKDTQYF.

The chain couples TRBV5-4 to TRBJ2-1; TCRdb picks TRBD1, but there is no DNA to check that call. There are 13 residues in the CDR3. Germline values: CDR1 SGHNT, CDR2 YYREEE (reference sequence). The CDR3 reads CASSLAIGTEMFF.

J is TRBJ2-4 and V is TRBV5-6; TCRdb reports TRBD1, a call that lacks DNA to check it against. The CDR3 totals 14 residues. Germline CDR1 and CDR2: SGHDT and YYEEEE. CDR3 residues: CASSVQGVVNIQYF.

This chain uses TRBV15 with TRBJ2-2; the TCRdb D gene call, TRBD1, has no DNA to confirm it. The CDR3 contains 15 residues. Looked up from germline, CDR1 is LNHNV and CDR2 is YYDKDF (reference sequence). The CDR3 region is CATSRDGGATGELFF.

The V and J genes are TRBV12-3 or TRBV12-4 and TRBJ2-7; TCRdb calls TRBD1, which cannot be checked without DNA. The CDR3 spans 16 residues. This CDR3 is CASSGTRQGAEYEQYF.